This TCR beta chain came from a study of shared clonotypes between healthy human individuals. The assay was immunoSEQ multiplex PCR, and TCRdb's table has in-frame clones only and misses some. The sample yields millions of clones, approximately 95% seen once. From germline, CDR1 is LNHDA and CDR2 SQIVND (reference sequence). Trimming cost V 4 bases and J 3 bases, with 10 bases left between them. CDR3 size: 14 residues. The chain couples TRBV19 to TRBJ1-5; the D is unclear. Material for sequencing was naive CD4+ T cells from PBMCs. Stated subset: CD45RA+ positively selected. The receptor's source is a man between 18 and 35 years old in good health. Some clones in this sample may be carry-over from other donors' samples. The CDR3 loop reads CASSTPTVNQPQHF. The CDR3 DNA sequence: TGTGCCAGTAGTACCCCGACGGTCAATCAGCCCCAGCATTTT. The complete variable domain, with remaining parts taken from reference TRBV19 and TRBJ1-5, reads DGGITQSPKYLFRKEGQNVTLSCEQNLNHDAMYWYRQDPGQGLRLIYYSQIVNDFQKGDIAEGYSVSREKKESFPLTVTSAQKNPTAFYLCASSTPTVNQPQHFGDGTRLSIL.